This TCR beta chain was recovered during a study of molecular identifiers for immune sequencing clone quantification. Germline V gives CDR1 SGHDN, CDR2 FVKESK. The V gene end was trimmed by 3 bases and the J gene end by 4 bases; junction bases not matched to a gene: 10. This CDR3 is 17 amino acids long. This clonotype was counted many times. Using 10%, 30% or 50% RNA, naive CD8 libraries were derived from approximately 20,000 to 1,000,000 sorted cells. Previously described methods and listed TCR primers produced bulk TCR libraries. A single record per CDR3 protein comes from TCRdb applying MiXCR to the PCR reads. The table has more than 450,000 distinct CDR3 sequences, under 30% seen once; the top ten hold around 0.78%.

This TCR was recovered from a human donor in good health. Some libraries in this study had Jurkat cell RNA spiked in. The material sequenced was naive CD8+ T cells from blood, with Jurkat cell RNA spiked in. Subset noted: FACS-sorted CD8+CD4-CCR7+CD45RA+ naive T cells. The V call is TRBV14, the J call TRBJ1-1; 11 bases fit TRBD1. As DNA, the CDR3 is TGTGCCAGCAGCCACGGACAGGGGGCAGGTTGGGTCACTGAAGCTTTCTTT. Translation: CASSHGQGAGWVTEAFF.